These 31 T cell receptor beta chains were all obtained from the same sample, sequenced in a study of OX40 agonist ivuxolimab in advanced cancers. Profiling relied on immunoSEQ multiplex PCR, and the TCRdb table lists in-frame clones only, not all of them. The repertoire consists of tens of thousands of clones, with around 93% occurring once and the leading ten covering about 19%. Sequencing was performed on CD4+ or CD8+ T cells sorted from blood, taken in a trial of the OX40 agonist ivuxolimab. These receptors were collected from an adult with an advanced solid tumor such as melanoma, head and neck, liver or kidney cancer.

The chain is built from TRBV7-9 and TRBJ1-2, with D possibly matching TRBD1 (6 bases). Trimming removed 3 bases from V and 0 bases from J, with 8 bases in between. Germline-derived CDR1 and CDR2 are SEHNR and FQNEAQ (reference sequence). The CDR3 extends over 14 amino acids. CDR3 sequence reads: CASSFGQPNYGYTF. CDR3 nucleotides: TGTGCCAGCAGCTTCGGACAGCCTAACTATGGCTACACCTTC.

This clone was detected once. The DNA for the CDR3 is TGTGCCAGCAGCTTAGGAATCGGGGATCAGCCCCAGCATTTT. Protein product: CASSLGIGDQPQHF. J is TRBJ1-5 and V is TRBV7-9; no definite D call. This CDR3 has 14 residues. Germline loops: CDR1 SEHNR, CDR2 FQNEAQ (reference sequence). The V end was cut by 1 base, the J end by 5 bases, with 9 bases between.

This chain's CDR3 is CASSLATGREETQYF. The CDR3 nucleotides read TGTGCCAGCAGCTTAGCGACAGGGCGGGAAGAGACCCAGTACTTC. The J gene is TRBJ2-5, the V gene TRBV7-9, with 7 nucleotides matching TRBD1. Germline lookup yields CDR1 SEHNR and CDR2 FQNEAQ (reference sequence). The CDR3 consists of 15 residues. V was clipped by 0 bases and J by 3 bases; unmatched bases: 4.

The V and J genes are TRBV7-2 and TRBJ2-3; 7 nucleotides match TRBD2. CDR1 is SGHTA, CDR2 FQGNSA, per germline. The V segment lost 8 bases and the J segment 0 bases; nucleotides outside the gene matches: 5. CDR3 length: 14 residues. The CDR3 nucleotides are TGTGCCAGCTGCGATAGCGGGAGCACAGATACGCAGTATTTT. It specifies CASCDSGSTDTQYF.

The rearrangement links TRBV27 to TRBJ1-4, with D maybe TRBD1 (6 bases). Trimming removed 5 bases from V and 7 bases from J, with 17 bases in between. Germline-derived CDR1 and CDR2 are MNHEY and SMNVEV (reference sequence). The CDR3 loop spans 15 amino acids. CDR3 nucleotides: TGTGCCAGCAGTACGACCTGGGGGGCTGGTGAAAAACTGTTTTTT. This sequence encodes CASSTTWGAGEKLFF.

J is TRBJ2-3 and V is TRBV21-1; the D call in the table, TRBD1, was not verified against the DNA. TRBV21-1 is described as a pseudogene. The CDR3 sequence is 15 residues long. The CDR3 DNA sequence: TGTGCCAGCAGCAAAGTACAACACAACACAGATACGCAGTATTTT. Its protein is CASSKVQHNTDTQYF.

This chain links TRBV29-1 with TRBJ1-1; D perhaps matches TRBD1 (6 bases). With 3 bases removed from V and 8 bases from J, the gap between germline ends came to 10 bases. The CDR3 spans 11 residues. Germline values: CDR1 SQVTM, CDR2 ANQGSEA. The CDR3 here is CSVDGGAEAFF. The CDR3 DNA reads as TGCAGCGTTGATGGGGGGGCGGAAGCTTTCTTT.

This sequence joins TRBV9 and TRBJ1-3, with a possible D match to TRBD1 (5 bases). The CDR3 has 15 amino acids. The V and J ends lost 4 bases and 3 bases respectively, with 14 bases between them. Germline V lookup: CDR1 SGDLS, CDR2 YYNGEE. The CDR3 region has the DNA TGTGCCAGCAGCCCCGATGGGGGGATTGGAAACACCATATATTTT. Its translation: CASSPDGGIGNTIYF.

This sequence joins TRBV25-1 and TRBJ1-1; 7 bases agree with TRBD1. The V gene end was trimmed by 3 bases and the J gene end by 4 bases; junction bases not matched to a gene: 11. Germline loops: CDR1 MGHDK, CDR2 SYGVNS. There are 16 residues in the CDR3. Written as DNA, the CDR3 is TGTGCCAGCAGTGATAACAGGGGCGAGTGGAGCACTGAAGCTTTCTTT. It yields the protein CASSDNRGEWSTEAFF.

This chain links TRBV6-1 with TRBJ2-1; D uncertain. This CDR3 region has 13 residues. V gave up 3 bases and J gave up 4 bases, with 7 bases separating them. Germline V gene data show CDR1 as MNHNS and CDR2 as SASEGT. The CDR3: CASSDWIYNEQFF. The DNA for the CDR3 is TGTGCCAGCAGTGATTGGATTTACAATGAGCAGTTCTTC.

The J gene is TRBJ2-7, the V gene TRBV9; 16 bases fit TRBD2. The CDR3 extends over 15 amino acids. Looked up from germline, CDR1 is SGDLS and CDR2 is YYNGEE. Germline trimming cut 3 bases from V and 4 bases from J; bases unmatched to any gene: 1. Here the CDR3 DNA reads TGTGCCAGCAGCGAGGGACTAGCGGGAGGGTACGAGCAGTACTTC. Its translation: CASSEGLAGGYEQYF.

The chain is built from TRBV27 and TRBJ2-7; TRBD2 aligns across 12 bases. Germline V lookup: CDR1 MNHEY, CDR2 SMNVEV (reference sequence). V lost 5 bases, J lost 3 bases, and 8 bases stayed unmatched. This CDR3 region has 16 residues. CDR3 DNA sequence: TGTGCCAGCAGTGACAGACTAGCGGGAGCCCTCTACGAGCAGTACTTC. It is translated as CASSDRLAGALYEQYF.

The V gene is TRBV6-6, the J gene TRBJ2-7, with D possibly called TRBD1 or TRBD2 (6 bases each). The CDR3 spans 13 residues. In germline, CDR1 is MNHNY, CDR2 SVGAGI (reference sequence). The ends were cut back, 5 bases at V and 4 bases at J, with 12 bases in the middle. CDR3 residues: CASSTGSGYEQYF. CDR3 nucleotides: TGTGCCAGCAGTACAGGGAGCGGGTACGAGCAGTACTTC.

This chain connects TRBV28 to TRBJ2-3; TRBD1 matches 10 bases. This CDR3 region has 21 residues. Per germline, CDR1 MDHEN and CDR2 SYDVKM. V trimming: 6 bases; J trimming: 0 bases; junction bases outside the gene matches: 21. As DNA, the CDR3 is TGTGCCAGCAGCCGAGACCAGACAGGGGGCCCACCCGGGGCTAGCACAGATACGCAGTATTTT. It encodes CASSRDQTGGPPGASTDTQYF.

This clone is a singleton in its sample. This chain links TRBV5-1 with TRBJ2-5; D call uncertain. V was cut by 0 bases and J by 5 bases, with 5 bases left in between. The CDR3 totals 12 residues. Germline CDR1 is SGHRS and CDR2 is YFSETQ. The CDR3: CASSLARETQYF. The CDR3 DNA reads TGCGCCAGCAGCTTGGCCAGGGAGACCCAGTACTTC.

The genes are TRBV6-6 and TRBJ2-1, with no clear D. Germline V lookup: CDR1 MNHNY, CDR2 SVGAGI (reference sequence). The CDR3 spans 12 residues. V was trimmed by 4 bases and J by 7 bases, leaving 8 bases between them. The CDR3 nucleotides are TGTGCCAGCAGTTGGGGAACAAATGAGCAGTTCTTC. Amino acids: CASSWGTNEQFF.

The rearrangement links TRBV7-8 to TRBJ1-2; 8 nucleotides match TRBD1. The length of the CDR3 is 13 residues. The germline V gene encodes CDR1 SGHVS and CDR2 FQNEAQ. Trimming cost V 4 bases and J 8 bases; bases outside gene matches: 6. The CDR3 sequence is CASSSGQGGGYTF. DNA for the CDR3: TGTGCCAGCAGCTCTGGACAGGGAGGAGGCTACACCTTC.

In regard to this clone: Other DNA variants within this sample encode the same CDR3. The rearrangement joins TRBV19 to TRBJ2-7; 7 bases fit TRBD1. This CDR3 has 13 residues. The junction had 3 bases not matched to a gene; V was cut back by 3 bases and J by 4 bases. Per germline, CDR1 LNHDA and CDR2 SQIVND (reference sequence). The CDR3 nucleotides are TGTGCCAGTAGTATCAGACAGGGTTACGAGCAGTACTTC. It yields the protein CASSIRQGYEQYF.

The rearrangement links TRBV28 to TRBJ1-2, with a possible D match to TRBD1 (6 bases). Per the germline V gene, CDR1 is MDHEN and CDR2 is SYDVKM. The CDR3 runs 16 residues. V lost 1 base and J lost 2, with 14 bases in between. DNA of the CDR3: TGTGCCAGCAGTTTATACCGGGACATTAGAAACTATGGCTACACCTTC. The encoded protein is CASSLYRDIRNYGYTF.

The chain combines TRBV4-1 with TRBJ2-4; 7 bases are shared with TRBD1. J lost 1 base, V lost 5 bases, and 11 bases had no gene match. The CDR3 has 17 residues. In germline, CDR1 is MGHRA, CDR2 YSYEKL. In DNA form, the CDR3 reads TGCGCCAGCAGCTCTAGGACAGGCCAAGTCGCCAAAAACATTCAGTACTTC. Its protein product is CASSSRTGQVAKNIQYF.

CDR3 residues: CASSALAGYEQYF. Written as DNA, the CDR3 is TGTGCCAGCAGCGCGCTAGCAGGATACGAGCAGTACTTC. The rearrangement links TRBV9 to TRBJ2-7; TRBD2 might be the D (5 bases). The CDR3 sequence is 13 residues long. V lost 3 bases and J lost 4, with 11 bases in between. CDR1 and CDR2 (germline): SGDLS, YYNGEE.

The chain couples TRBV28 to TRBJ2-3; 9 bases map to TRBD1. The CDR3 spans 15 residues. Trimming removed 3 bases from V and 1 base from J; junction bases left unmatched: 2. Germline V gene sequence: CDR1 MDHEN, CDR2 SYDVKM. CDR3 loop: CASSFRTGGTDTQYF. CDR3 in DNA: TGTGCCAGCAGTTTTAGGACAGGGGGCACAGATACGCAGTATTTT.

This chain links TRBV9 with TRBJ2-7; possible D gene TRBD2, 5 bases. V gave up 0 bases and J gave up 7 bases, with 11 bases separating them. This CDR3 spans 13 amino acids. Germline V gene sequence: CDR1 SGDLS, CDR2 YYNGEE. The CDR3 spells CASSVGLAPEQYF. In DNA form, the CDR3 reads TGTGCCAGCAGCGTAGGGCTAGCTCCAGAGCAGTACTTC.

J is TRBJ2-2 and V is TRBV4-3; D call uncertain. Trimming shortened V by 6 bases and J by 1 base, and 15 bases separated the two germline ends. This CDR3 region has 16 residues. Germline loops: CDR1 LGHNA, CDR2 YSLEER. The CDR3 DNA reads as TGCGCCAGCAGTTCGACTGGGCCAGAGAACACCGGGGAGCTGTTTTTT. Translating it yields CASSSTGPENTGELFF.

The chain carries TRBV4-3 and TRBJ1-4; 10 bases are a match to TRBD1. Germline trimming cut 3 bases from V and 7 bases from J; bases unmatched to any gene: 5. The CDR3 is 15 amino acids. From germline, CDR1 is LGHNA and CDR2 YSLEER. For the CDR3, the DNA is TGCGCCAGCAGCCAGGGGACAGGGGAGGGTGAAAAACTGTTTTTT. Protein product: CASSQGTGEGEKLFF.

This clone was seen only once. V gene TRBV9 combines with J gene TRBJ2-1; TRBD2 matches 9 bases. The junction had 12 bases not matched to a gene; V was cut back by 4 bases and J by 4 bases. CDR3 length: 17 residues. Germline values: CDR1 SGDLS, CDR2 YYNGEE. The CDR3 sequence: CASSRLAGATFYNEQFF. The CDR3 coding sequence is TGTGCCAGCAGCCGCTTAGCGGGAGCTACCTTTTACAATGAGCAGTTCTTC.

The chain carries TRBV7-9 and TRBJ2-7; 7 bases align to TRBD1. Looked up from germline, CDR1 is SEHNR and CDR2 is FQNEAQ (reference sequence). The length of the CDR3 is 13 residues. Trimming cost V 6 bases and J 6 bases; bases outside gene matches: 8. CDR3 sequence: CASRGRGGLEQYF. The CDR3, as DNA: TGTGCCAGCAGGGGGAGAGGGGGCCTCGAGCAGTACTTC.

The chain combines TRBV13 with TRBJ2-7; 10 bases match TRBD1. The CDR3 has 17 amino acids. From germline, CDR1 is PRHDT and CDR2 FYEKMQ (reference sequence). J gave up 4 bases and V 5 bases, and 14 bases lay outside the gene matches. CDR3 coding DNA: TGTGCCAGCAGCACCCTGACAGGGGGCGCAAACTCGTACGAGCAGTACTTC. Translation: CASSTLTGGANSYEQYF.

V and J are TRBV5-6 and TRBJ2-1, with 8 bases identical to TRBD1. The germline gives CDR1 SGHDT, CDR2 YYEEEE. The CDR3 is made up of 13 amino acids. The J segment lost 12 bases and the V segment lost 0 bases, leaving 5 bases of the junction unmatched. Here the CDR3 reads CASSLAAGGAQFF. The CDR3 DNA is TGTGCCAGCAGCTTGGCCGCAGGGGGCGCGCAGTTCTTC.

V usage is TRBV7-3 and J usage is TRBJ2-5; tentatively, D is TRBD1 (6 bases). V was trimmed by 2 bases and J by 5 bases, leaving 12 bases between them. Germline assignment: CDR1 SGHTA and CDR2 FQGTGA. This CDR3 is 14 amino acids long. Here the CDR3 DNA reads TGTGCCAGCAGCTTAGGGGGCCGCGGCGAGACCCAGTACTTC. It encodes CASSLGGRGETQYF.

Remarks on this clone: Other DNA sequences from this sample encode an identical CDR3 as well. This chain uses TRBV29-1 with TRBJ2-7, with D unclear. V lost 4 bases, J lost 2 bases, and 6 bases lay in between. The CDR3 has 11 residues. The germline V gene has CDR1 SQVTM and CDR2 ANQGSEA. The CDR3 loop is CSVAGAYEQYF. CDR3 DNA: TGCAGCGTTGCCGGAGCCTACGAGCAGTACTTC.